Shown below are 22 T cell receptor beta chains from a single sample sequenced in a study of blood T cell repertoires in COVID-19. Some clones are missing from TCRdb's copy, which holds only in-frame ones; the method was immunoSEQ multiplex PCR. Of about 250,000 clones listed, 88% are singletons. The sample consisted of peripheral blood. These TCRs come from a woman aged 40 to 50 who had recovered from COVID-19.

This clone was counted once. The V call is TRBV12-3 or TRBV12-4, the J call TRBJ2-3; 7 bases align to TRBD2. The CDR3 spans 13 residues. V was clipped by 0 bases and J by 11 bases; unmatched bases: 5. The CDR3 DNA follows: TGTGCCAGCAGTTTAGCTGGGGGGGGAAAGCAGTATTTT. Its protein is CASSLAGGGKQYF.

The J gene is TRBJ2-3, the V gene TRBV2; 7 bases are a match to TRBD2. Germline values: CDR1 SNHLY, CDR2 FYNNEI. The CDR3 is 15 amino acids. The junction had 7 bases not matched to a gene; V was cut back by 5 bases and J by 2 bases. Written as DNA, the CDR3 is TGTGCCAGCAGTTTAGCGGGTACATTCACAGATACGCAGTATTTT. Translated, it gives CASSLAGTFTDTQYF.

This clone was found once. The V and J genes are TRBV20-1 and TRBJ1-2, with D possibly being TRBD1 (6 bases). With 3 bases removed from V and 7 bases from J, the gap between germline ends came to 21 bases. CDR1 DFQATT and CDR2 SNEGSKA come from the germline V gene (reference sequence). The CDR3 is 15 residues long. CDR3 sequence (DNA): TGCAGTGCTAGTCTCCCGGGGGGGGGCTCAAGTGGCTACACCTTC. Its translation is CSASLPGGGSSGYTF.

This clone has a single count. The chain recombines TRBV7-3 with TRBJ2-5; D ambiguous. V shed 1 base and J shed 2 bases, with 20 bases lying between them. The CDR3 covers 18 residues. Germline loops: CDR1 SGHTA, CDR2 FQGTGA. The DNA for the CDR3 is TGTGCCAGCAGCTTAAATCCCTTACAGAAGACCCGTCAAGAGACCCAGTACTTC. It yields the protein CASSLNPLQKTRQETQYF.

This clone was observed a few times. J is TRBJ1-1 and V is TRBV19, with 9 bases aligning to TRBD1. V lost 5 bases, J lost 5 bases, and 6 bases stayed unmatched. Germline V gene lookup returns CDR1 LNHDA and CDR2 SQIVND (reference sequence). The CDR3 spans 14 residues. The CDR3, as DNA: TGTGCCAGTAGTGCCATAGACAGGGGGACTGAAGCTTTCTTT. As protein: CASSAIDRGTEAFF.

In this sample, this clone turned up a few times. This sequence joins TRBV5-1 and TRBJ2-7; TRBD1 matches at 9 bases. This CDR3 is 14 amino acids long. Per germline, CDR1 SGHRS and CDR2 YFSETQ. Trimming removed 4 bases from V and 6 bases from J; junction bases left unmatched: 8. CDR3 DNA sequence: TGCGCCAGCAGCCGGACAGGGGATGAGGCCGAGCAGTACTTC. Translation: CASSRTGDEAEQYF.

The J gene is TRBJ2-3, the V gene TRBV7-6, with D possibly TRBD1 on 5 matching bases. This CDR3 has 15 residues. Germline-derived CDR1 and CDR2 are SGHVS and FNYEAQ. Trimming took 5 bases from V and 2 from J, leaving 14 bases between them. As DNA, the CDR3 is TGTGCCAGCAGCCCAAACAGGAGCCCCACAGATACGCAGTATTTT. Translating gives CASSPNRSPTDTQYF.

The V gene is TRBV4-3, the J gene TRBJ2-3; possible D gene TRBD2, 6 bases. Trimming stripped 4 bases from V and 1 base from J, with 12 bases between. The CDR3 has 15 amino acids. Germline V CDR1 and CDR2: LGHNA, YSLEER. The DNA for the CDR3 is TGCGCCAGCAGCCCGACTTGGGGGGGCACAGATACGCAGTATTTT. Translated, it gives CASSPTWGGTDTQYF.

This chain joins TRBV30 and TRBJ2-3, with a weak D call TRBD2 (6 bases). In germline, CDR1 is GTSNPN, CDR2 SVGIG (reference sequence). V was cut by 3 bases and J by 1 base, with 11 bases left in between. The CDR3 has 14 amino acids. DNA of the CDR3: TGTGCCTGGAGCGTTAGCGGCCGCACAGATACGCAGTATTTT. As protein: CAWSVSGRTDTQYF.

This clone was seen once. The chain is built from TRBV19 and TRBJ1-2; 8 positions match TRBD1. The ends lost 7 bases at V and 4 bases at J; junction bases unmatched: 11. This CDR3 is built from 15 residues. Germline CDR1 and CDR2: LNHDA and SQIVND (reference sequence). DNA for the CDR3: TGTGCCAGTACCTTATTTGGGCAGGGGGCCTATGGCTACACCTTC. Translating gives CASTLFGQGAYGYTF. The full variable domain, completed using reference TRBV19 and TRBJ1-2, is DGGITQSPKYLFRKEGQNVTLSCEQNLNHDAMYWYRQDPGQGLRLIYYSQIVNDFQKGDIAEGYSVSREKKESFPLTVTSAQKNPTAFYLCASTLFGQGAYGYTFGSGTRLTVV.

The chain has TRBV27 and TRBJ2-7, with a tentative D call TRBD2 (5 bases). Germline CDR1 reads MNHEY; CDR2 reads SMNVEV (reference sequence). This CDR3 region has 13 residues. V gave up 8 bases and J gave up 0 bases, with 11 bases separating them. The CDR3 spells CASSTGSSYEQYF. CDR3 in DNA: TGTGCCAGCTCGACGGGAAGCTCCTACGAGCAGTACTTC.

The chain employs TRBV19 and TRBJ1-5; no clear D gene. Germline-derived CDR1 and CDR2 are LNHDA and SQIVND (reference sequence). The CDR3 runs to 15 residues. Deletions cut 1 base from V and 1 base from J, with 8 bases between. The CDR3 DNA reads TGTGCCAGTAGTATAGTATGGGAGAGCAATCAGCCCCAGCATTTT. This sequence encodes CASSIVWESNQPQHF.

The chain carries TRBV28 and TRBJ2-7, with TRBD1 matching 10 bases. The CDR3 has 13 residues. The ends lost 6 bases at V and 6 bases at J; junction bases unmatched: 5. Germline-derived CDR1 and CDR2 are MDHEN and SYDVKM. The CDR3 here is CASSIGQGVEQYF. The CDR3 DNA follows: TGTGCCAGCAGCATAGGACAGGGGGTCGAGCAGTACTTC.

The chain links TRBV19 to TRBJ2-1; TRBD2 agrees at 10 bases. CDR3 length: 16 amino acids. The V gene end was trimmed by 7 bases and the J gene end by 6 bases; junction bases not matched to a gene: 12. The germline V gene encodes CDR1 LNHDA and CDR2 SQIVND (reference sequence). The CDR3, as DNA: TGTGCCAGTACCCTCCTGACTAGCGGGTCCCGCAATGAGCAGTTCTTC. This gives the protein CASTLLTSGSRNEQFF.

J is TRBJ1-1 and V is TRBV5-3; 11 bases are a match to TRBD1. TRBV5-3 is an ORF, and what it does is uncertain. The CDR3 consists of 17 residues. V was clipped by 0 bases and J by 3 bases; unmatched bases: 7. CDR3 residues: CARSLGDRGIGDTEAFF. The CDR3 DNA reads TGTGCCAGAAGCTTGGGGGACAGGGGGATTGGGGACACTGAAGCTTTCTTT.

V usage is TRBV4-3 and J usage is TRBJ2-3, with D tentatively TRBD1 (5 bases). Per the germline V gene, CDR1 is LGHNA and CDR2 is YSLEER. CDR3 size: 15 residues. Trimming shortened V by 4 bases and J by 5 bases, and 16 bases separated the two germline ends. CDR3 sequence (DNA): TGCGCCAGCAGCCCCGTGTTTAGGGGCGGAGATACGCAGTATTTT. Translating gives CASSPVFRGGDTQYF.

The chain recombines TRBV7-2 with TRBJ2-7, with TRBD2 matching 9 bases. V was clipped by 1 base and J by 4 bases; unmatched bases: 11. From germline, CDR1 is SGHTA and CDR2 FQGNSA. The CDR3 sequence is 17 residues long. CDR3 amino acids: CASSLGRLAGVWYEQYF. Written as DNA, the CDR3 is TGTGCCAGCAGCTTAGGGAGGTTAGCGGGAGTATGGTACGAGCAGTACTTC.

This clone appeared once. The rearrangement links TRBV10-3 to TRBJ2-1, with D possibly being TRBD2 (6 bases). This CDR3 contains 16 residues. From germline, CDR1 is ENHRY and CDR2 SYGVKD. V shed 6 bases and J shed 0 bases, with 15 bases lying between them. CDR3 nucleotide sequence: TGTGCCATCAGCGCGGGGACCCCTAGCTCCTACAATGAGCAGTTCTTC. This translates into CAISAGTPSSYNEQFF.

The J gene is TRBJ1-2, the V gene TRBV9; 7 positions agree with TRBD1. J lost 0 bases, V lost 4 bases, and 3 bases had no gene match. Germline CDR1 reads SGDLS; CDR2 reads YYNGEE. This CDR3 contains 14 residues. CDR3 DNA sequence: TGTGCCAGCAGCCCAGGGACAGCTAACTATGGCTACACCTTC. Translation: CASSPGTANYGYTF.

The chain is built from TRBV18 and TRBJ2-7; TRBD2 aligns across 12 bases. CDR3 length: 15 residues. J was trimmed by 4 bases and V by 8 bases; bases with no gene match: 9. The germline V gene has CDR1 KGHSH and CDR2 LQKENI. The CDR3 loop is CASTASGGAVYEQYF. CDR3 sequence (DNA): TGTGCCAGCACAGCTAGCGGGGGGGCCGTATACGAGCAGTACTTC.

This chain connects TRBV13 to TRBJ2-3; D gene uncertain. The CDR3 runs 13 residues. V was pared by 0 bases and J by 6 bases, with 7 bases between. Germline values: CDR1 PRHDT, CDR2 FYEKMQ (reference sequence). This chain's CDR3 is CASSLGLKDTQYF. Here the CDR3 DNA reads TGTGCCAGCAGCTTAGGCCTAAAGGATACGCAGTATTTT.

The chain recombines TRBV19 with TRBJ2-7; TRBD2 matches 9 bases. Trimming took 3 bases from V and 4 from J; bases not matched to a gene: 10. CDR3 length equals 16 residues. In germline, CDR1 is LNHDA, CDR2 SQIVND (reference sequence). The CDR3 loop reads CASSMGGTSPLYEQYF. For the CDR3, the DNA is TGTGCCAGTAGTATGGGGGGGACTAGCCCCCTATACGAGCAGTACTTC.